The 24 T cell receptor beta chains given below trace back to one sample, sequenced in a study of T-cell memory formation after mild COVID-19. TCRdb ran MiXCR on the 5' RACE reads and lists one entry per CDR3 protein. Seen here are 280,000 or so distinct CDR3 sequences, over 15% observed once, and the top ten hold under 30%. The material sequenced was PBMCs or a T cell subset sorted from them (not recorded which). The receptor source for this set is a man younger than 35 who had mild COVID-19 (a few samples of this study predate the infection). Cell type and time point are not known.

CDR3 residues: CASIRRQGIQSPLHF. The CDR3 DNA reads TGTGCCAGCATCAGGAGACAGGGAATACAGTCACCCCTCCACTTT. The chain couples TRBV2 to TRBJ1-6, with 7 bases aligning to TRBD1. Germline V gene lookup returns CDR1 SNHLY and CDR2 FYNNEI. Trimming at V came to 7 bases and at J to 10 bases, leaving 13 bases not matched to a gene. The CDR3 covers 15 residues.

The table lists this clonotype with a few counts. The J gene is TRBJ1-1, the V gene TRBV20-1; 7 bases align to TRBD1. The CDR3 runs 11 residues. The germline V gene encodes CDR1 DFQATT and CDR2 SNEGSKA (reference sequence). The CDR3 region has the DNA TGCAGGTACGACAGGGTCACTGAAGCTTTCTTT. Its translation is CRYDRVTEAFF.

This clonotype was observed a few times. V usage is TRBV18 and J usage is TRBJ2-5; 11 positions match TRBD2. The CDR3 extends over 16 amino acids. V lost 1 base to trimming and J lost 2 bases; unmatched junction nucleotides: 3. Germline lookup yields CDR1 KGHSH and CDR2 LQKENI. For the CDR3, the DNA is TGTGCCAGCTCACCACTTGGGACTAGCGGACAAGAGACCCAGTACTTC. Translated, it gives CASSPLGTSGQETQYF. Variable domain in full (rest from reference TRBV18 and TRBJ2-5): NAGVMQNPRHLVRRRGQEARLRCSPMKGHSHVYWYRQLPEEGLKFMVYLQKENIIDESGMPKERFSAEFPKEGPSILRIQQVVRGDSAAYFCASSPLGTSGQETQYFGPGTRLLVL.

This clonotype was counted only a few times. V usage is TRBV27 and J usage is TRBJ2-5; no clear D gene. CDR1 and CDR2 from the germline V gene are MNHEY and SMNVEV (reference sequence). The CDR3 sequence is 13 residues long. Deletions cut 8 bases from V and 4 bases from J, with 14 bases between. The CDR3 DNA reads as TGTGCCAGCGCCACCGACTTGGGAGAGACCCAGTACTTC. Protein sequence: CASATDLGETQYF.

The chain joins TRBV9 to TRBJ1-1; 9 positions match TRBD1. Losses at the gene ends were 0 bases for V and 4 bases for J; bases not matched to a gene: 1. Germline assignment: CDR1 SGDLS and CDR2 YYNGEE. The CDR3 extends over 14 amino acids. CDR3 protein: CASSVGDRVTEAFF. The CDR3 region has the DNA TGTGCCAGCAGCGTAGGGGACAGGGTCACTGAAGCTTTCTTT.

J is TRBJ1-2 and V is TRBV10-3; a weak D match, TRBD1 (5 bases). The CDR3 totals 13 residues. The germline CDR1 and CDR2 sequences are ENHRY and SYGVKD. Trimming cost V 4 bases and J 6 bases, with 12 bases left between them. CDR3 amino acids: CAISVSGDDGYTF. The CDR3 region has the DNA TGTGCCATCAGTGTCAGCGGGGACGATGGCTACACCTTC.

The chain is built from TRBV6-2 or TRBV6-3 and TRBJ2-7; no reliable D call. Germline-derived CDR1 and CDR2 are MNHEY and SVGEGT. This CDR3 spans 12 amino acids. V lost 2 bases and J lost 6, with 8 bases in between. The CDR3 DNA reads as TGTGCCAGCAGTTACGCCGTAGGCGAGCAGTACTTC. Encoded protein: CASSYAVGEQYF.

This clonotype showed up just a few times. The CDR3 DNA sequence: TGTGCCAGCAGTACCCCAGGGGGTAGGCAGTTCTTC. It encodes CASSTPGGRQFF. The rearrangement joins TRBV6-2 or TRBV6-3 to TRBJ2-1; 7 nucleotides align to TRBD1. The ends lost 5 bases at V and 12 bases at J; junction bases unmatched: 7. This CDR3 has 12 residues. Looked up from germline, CDR1 is MNHEY and CDR2 is SVGEGT.

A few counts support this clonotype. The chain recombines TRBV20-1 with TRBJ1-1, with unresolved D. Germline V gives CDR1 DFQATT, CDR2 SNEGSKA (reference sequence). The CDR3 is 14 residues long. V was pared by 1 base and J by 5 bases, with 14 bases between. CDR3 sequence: CSARAATRRTEAFF. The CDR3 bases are TGCAGTGCTAGAGCGGCGACCCGGCGAACTGAAGCTTTCTTT.

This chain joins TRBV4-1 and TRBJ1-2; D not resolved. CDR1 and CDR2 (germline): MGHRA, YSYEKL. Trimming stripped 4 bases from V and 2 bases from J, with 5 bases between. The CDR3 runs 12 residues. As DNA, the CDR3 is TGCGCCAGCAGCCGAACGAACTATGGCTACACCTTC. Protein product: CASSRTNYGYTF.

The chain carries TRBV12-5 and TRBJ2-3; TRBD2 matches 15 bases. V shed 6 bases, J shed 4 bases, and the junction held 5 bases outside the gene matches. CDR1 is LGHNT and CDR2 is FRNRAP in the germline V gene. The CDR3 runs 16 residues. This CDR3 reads CASGPRTSGGADTQYF. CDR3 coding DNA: TGTGCTAGTGGCCCCCGGACTAGCGGGGGGGCAGATACGCAGTATTTT.

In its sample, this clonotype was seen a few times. DNA of the CDR3: TGCGCCAGCAGCCAAGGACAGGGGGGCCTTAAAGAGACCCAGTACTTC. Amino acid sequence: CASSQGQGGLKETQYF. This chain joins TRBV4-3 and TRBJ2-5; 9 bases align to TRBD1. From germline, CDR1 is LGHNA and CDR2 YSLEER. The trim removed 1 base at V and 3 bases at J, leaving 6 bases unmatched. CDR3 length equals 16 residues.

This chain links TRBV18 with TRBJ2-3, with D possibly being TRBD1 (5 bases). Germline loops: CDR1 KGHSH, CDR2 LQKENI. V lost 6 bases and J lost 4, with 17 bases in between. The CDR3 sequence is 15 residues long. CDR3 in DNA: TGTGCCAGCTCCCCGGGCACCCCCAGGGCAGATACGCAGTATTTT. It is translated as CASSPGTPRADTQYF.

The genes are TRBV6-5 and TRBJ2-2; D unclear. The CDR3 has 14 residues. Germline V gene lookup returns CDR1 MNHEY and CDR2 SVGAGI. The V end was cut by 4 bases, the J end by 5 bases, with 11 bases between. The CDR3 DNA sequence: TGTGCCAGCAGTTCAGGATGGCGGACCGGGGAGCTGTTTTTT. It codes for CASSSGWRTGELFF.

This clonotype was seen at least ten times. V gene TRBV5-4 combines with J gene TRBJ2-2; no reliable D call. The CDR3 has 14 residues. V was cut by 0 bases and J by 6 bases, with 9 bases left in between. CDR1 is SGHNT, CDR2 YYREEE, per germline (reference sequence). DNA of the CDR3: TGTGCCAGCAGCTTGGGTGTCAGCGCCGGGGAGCTGTTTTTT. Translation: CASSLGVSAGELFF.

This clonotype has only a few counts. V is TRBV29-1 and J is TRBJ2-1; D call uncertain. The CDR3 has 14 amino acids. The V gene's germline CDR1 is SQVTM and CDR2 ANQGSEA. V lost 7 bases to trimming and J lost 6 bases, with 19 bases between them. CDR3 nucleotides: TGCAGCGGGAGACTCTCCCGTGAGGTCAATGAGCAGTTCTTC. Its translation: CSGRLSREVNEQFF.

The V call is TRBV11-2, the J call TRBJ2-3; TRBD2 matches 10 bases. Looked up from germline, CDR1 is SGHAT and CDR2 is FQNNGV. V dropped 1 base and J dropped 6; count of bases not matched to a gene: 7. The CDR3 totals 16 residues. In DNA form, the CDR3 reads TGTGCCAGCAGCTTAGGTCTCGTAGCGGGGGGCGATACGCAGTATTTT. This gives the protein CASSLGLVAGGDTQYF.

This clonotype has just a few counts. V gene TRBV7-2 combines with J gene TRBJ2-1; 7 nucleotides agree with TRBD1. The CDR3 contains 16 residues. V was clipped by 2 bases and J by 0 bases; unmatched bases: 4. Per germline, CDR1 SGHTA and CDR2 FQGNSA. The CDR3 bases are TGTGCCAGCAGCTTAACAGGGGCTAGCTCCTACAATGAGCAGTTCTTC. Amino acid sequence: CASSLTGASSYNEQFF.

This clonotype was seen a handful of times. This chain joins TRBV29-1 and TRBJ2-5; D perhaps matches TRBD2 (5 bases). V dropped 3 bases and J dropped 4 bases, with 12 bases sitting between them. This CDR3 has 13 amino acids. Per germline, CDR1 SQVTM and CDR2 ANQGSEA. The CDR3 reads CSVEVREGETQYF. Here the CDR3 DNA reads TGCAGCGTTGAGGTGAGGGAAGGAGAGACCCAGTACTTC.

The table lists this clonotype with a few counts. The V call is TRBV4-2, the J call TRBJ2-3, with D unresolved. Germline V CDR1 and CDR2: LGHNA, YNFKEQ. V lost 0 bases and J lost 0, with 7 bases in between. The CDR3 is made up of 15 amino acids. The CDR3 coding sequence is TGTGCCAGCAGCCAAGAACTCCAGAGCACAGATACGCAGTATTTT. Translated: CASSQELQSTDTQYF.

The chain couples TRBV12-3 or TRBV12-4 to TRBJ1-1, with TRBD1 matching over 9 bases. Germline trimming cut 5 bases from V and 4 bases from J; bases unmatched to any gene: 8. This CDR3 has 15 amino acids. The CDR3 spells CASSPGTGPGTEAFF. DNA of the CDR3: TGTGCCAGCAGTCCCGGGACAGGGCCGGGCACTGAAGCTTTCTTT.

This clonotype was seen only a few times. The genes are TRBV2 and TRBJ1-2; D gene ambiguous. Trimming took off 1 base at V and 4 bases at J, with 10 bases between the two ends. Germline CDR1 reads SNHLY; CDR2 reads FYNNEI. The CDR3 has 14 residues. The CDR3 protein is CASSEVTDLYGYTF. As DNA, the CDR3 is TGTGCCAGCAGTGAAGTTACAGACCTCTATGGCTACACCTTC.

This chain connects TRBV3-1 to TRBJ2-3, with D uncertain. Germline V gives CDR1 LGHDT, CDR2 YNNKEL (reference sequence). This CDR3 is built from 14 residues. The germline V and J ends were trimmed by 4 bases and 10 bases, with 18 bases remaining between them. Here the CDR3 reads CASSLRAPERAQYF. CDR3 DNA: TGTGCCAGCAGCCTCCGGGCCCCAGAAAGAGCGCAGTATTTT.

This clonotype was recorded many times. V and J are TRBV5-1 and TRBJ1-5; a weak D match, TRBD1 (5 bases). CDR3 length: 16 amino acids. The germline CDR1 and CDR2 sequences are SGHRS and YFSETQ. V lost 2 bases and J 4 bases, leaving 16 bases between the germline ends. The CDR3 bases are TGCGCCAGCAGCTTAGGGTTTGGTGGGGGTAATCAGCCCCAGCATTTT. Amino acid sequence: CASSLGFGGGNQPQHF. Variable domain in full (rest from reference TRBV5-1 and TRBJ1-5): KAGVTQTPRYLIKTRGQQVTLSCSPISGHRSVSWYQQTPGQGLQFLFEYFSETQRNKGNFPGRFSGRQFSNSRSEMNVSTLELGDSALYLCASSLGFGGGNQPQHFGDGTRLSIL.